Presented here are 20 T cell receptor beta chains from one specimen sequenced in a study of T cell changes during pregnancy in multiple sclerosis. Using immunoSEQ multiplex PCR, the repertoire was profiled, and TCRdb retains in-frame clones only, with some absent. Counted here are 42,000 or so clones, 87% occurring once; the ten biggest clones make up around 1%. The material sequenced was CD4+ T cells from peripheral blood mononuclear cells, taken after pregnancy. Source of these receptors: a female donor with multiple sclerosis, enrolled in a pregnancy study.

The CDR3 bases are TGTGCCAGCAGCTTAGAAGGCAGGCCCAACTACGAGCAGTACTTC. Translated: CASSLEGRPNYEQYF. The chain joins TRBV11-2 to TRBJ2-7; D not certain. Deletions cut 0 bases from V and 3 bases from J, with 12 bases between. Germline CDR1 reads SGHAT; CDR2 reads FQNNGV. The CDR3 runs to 15 residues.

The V gene is TRBV11-2, the J gene TRBJ2-7, with TRBD2 matching over 13 bases. Germline V CDR1 and CDR2: SGHAT, FQNNGV. This CDR3 has 15 amino acids. J gave up 3 bases and V 5 bases, and 4 bases lay outside the gene matches. The CDR3 is CASSLLAGGHYEQYF. The CDR3 nucleotides read TGTGCCAGCAGCCTACTAGCGGGGGGGCACTACGAGCAGTACTTC.

The chain employs TRBV6-1 and TRBJ1-5; 7 bases line up with TRBD1. The CDR3 is 13 amino acids. Losses at the gene ends were 8 bases for V and 3 bases for J; bases not matched to a gene: 4. CDR1 is MNHNS and CDR2 is SASEGT in the germline V gene. CDR3 amino acids: CASQGQYNQPQHF. Written as DNA, the CDR3 is TGTGCCAGCCAGGGACAGTACAATCAGCCCCAGCATTTT.

V and J are TRBV18 and TRBJ2-2; tentatively, D is TRBD1 (5 bases). Trimming took off 5 bases at V and 5 bases at J, with 15 bases between the two ends. The CDR3 extends over 15 amino acids. Germline V lookup: CDR1 KGHSH, CDR2 LQKENI. The CDR3, as DNA: TGTGCCAGCTCATCCCGACAGTTAGAGACCGGGGAGCTGTTTTTT. It yields the protein CASSSRQLETGELFF.

The chain uses TRBV5-4 and TRBJ1-2; 10 bases line up with TRBD1. Trimming cost V 4 bases and J 7 bases; bases outside gene matches: 4. The CDR3 loop spans 13 amino acids. Germline CDR1 is SGHNT and CDR2 is YYREEE (reference sequence). The CDR3 reads CASSIDRGPGYTF. The CDR3 bases are TGTGCCAGCAGCATTGACAGGGGGCCTGGCTACACCTTC.

The chain uses TRBV18 and TRBJ2-6; a weak D match, TRBD2 (6 bases). V lost 5 bases and J lost 2, with 13 bases in between. Germline V lookup: CDR1 KGHSH, CDR2 LQKENI. CDR3 length: 16 amino acids. CDR3 in DNA: TGTGCCAGCTCAGGAGGGGCAGATGCTGGGGCCAACGTCCTGACTTTC. Translating it yields CASSGGADAGANVLTF. Drawing the rest from reference TRBV18 and TRBJ2-6, the complete variable domain is NAGVMQNPRHLVRRRGQEARLRCSPMKGHSHVYWYRQLPEEGLKFMVYLQKENIIDESGMPKERFSAEFPKEGPSILRIQQVVRGDSAAYFCASSGGADAGANVLTFGAGSRLTVL.

The chain links TRBV6-1 to TRBJ2-1; 7 bases are a match to TRBD1. The CDR3 extends over 16 amino acids. The ends lost 4 bases at V and 1 base at J; junction bases unmatched: 7. CDR1 is MNHNS, CDR2 SASEGT, per germline. The CDR3 bases are TGTGCCAGCAGTGGAACGACAGGGACATCCTACAATGAGCAGTTCTTC. It specifies CASSGTTGTSYNEQFF.

This chain uses TRBV25-1 with TRBJ2-3; D remains unclear. The CDR3 totals 12 residues. Germline CDR1 reads MGHDK; CDR2 reads SYGVNS. V lost 9 bases and J lost 0, with 7 bases in between. In DNA, the CDR3 is TGTGCCAGTACAGATAGCACAGATACGCAGTATTTT. Protein product: CASTDSTDTQYF.

The chain carries TRBV18 and TRBJ1-1, with 10 bases that match TRBD1. This CDR3 spans 14 amino acids. In germline, CDR1 is KGHSH, CDR2 LQKENI. V lost 1 base to trimming and J lost 4 bases; unmatched junction nucleotides: 0. CDR3: CASSPRTGGTEAFF. DNA of the CDR3: TGTGCCAGCTCACCACGGACAGGGGGCACTGAAGCTTTCTTT.

The V call is TRBV4-3, the J call TRBJ1-4; D unresolved. Trimming left V 1 base short and J 8 bases short, with 14 bases between. Germline lookup yields CDR1 LGHNA and CDR2 YSLEER. The CDR3 totals 15 residues. The chain's CDR3 is CASSQGLEGWEKLFF. CDR3 coding DNA: TGCGCCAGCAGCCAAGGGCTCGAGGGTTGGGAAAAACTGTTTTTT.

A few counts support this clone. CDR3 sequence (DNA): TGTGCCAGCAGCTTACTTTTCGAGGGCAACTACGAGCAGTACTTC. This encodes CASSLLFEGNYEQYF. V is TRBV7-8 and J is TRBJ2-7, with a tentative D call TRBD2 (5 bases). Trimming shortened V by 2 bases and J by 3 bases, and 14 bases separated the two germline ends. CDR3 size: 15 residues. Looked up from germline, CDR1 is SGHVS and CDR2 is FQNEAQ.

The genes are TRBV6-5 and TRBJ2-4; possibly TRBD2 for D (7 bases). Trimming removed 5 bases at V and 3 bases at J, with 14 bases between. The CDR3 sequence is 15 residues long. Germline-derived CDR1 and CDR2 are MNHEY and SVGAGI. The CDR3 here is CASSPWEGGKNIQYF. The CDR3 nucleotides are TGTGCCAGCAGTCCTTGGGAGGGGGGCAAAAACATTCAGTACTTC.

The chain combines TRBV27 with TRBJ2-2, with 9 bases that match TRBD1. The V and J ends lost 4 bases and 4 bases, in that order; junction bases with no gene match: 4. CDR3 length equals 15 residues. Germline V gene data show CDR1 as MNHEY and CDR2 as SMNVEV (reference sequence). The CDR3 reads CASSSGTGLTGELFF. The CDR3 DNA is TGTGCCAGCAGTTCCGGGACAGGGCTCACCGGGGAGCTGTTTTTT.

This clone has a single count. CDR3 in DNA: TGTGCCAGCAGCCGGAGTGGATATGGCTACACCTTC. This sequence encodes CASSRSGYGYTF. J is TRBJ1-2 and V is TRBV11-2; D uncertain. This CDR3 contains 12 residues. The germline gives CDR1 SGHAT, CDR2 FQNNGV. V lost 5 bases and J 5 bases, leaving 9 bases between the germline ends.

CDR3: CASSRDRGNYGYTF. In DNA form, the CDR3 reads TGCGCCAGCAGCCGGGACAGGGGAAACTATGGCTACACCTTC. V is TRBV4-1 and J is TRBJ1-2; 10 bases line up with TRBD1. In germline, CDR1 is MGHRA, CDR2 YSYEKL. The CDR3 has 14 amino acids. The J segment lost 2 bases and the V segment lost 4 bases, leaving 1 base of the junction unmatched.

This chain links TRBV5-1 with TRBJ2-3, with 10 positions matching TRBD2. The CDR3 sequence is 17 residues long. J lost 2 bases, V lost 4 bases, and 10 bases had no gene match. Germline assignment: CDR1 SGHRS and CDR2 YFSETQ. CDR3 sequence reads: CASSIALAGEYTDTQYF. The CDR3 coding sequence is TGCGCCAGCAGCATCGCCCTAGCGGGAGAATACACAGATACGCAGTATTTT.

The V and J genes are TRBV9 and TRBJ2-3; 8 nucleotides align to TRBD2. The CDR3 contains 15 residues. Germline CDR1 SGDLS, CDR2 YYNGEE. V trimming: 5 bases; J trimming: 5 bases; junction bases outside the gene matches: 10. For the CDR3, the DNA is TGTGCCAGCAGGCCCGTCGGGGGGGCCCAAGATACGCAGTATTTT. Translating gives CASRPVGGAQDTQYF.

Relative to its sample, this clone is medium-sized. The V call is TRBV6-5, the J call TRBJ1-6, with no clear D. Germline CDR1 is MNHEY and CDR2 is SVGAGI. The CDR3 runs 14 residues. V shed 6 bases and J shed 7 bases, with 13 bases lying between them. CDR3 in DNA: TGTGCCAGCAGACCAGACGGGTCAAATTCACCCCTCCACTTT. Protein: CASRPDGSNSPLHF.

V usage is TRBV6-5 and J usage is TRBJ1-5, with a weak D call TRBD1 (6 bases). The V gene lost 0 bases and the J gene lost 4 bases, with 13 bases spanning the gap. The length of the CDR3 is 16 residues. Per the germline V gene, CDR1 is MNHEY and CDR2 is SVGAGI. Written as DNA, the CDR3 is TGTGCCAGCAGTTACTCGGGACACCTCCTTAATCAGCCCCAGCATTTT. Translated: CASSYSGHLLNQPQHF.

The genes are TRBV4-3 and TRBJ2-7, with D uncertain. The CDR3 extends over 15 amino acids. The V gene lost 1 base and the J gene lost 3 bases, with 13 bases spanning the gap. Germline V gives CDR1 LGHNA, CDR2 YSLEER. The CDR3: CASSQGAWSGYEQYF. The CDR3 bases are TGCGCCAGCAGCCAAGGCGCGTGGTCGGGCTACGAGCAGTACTTC.